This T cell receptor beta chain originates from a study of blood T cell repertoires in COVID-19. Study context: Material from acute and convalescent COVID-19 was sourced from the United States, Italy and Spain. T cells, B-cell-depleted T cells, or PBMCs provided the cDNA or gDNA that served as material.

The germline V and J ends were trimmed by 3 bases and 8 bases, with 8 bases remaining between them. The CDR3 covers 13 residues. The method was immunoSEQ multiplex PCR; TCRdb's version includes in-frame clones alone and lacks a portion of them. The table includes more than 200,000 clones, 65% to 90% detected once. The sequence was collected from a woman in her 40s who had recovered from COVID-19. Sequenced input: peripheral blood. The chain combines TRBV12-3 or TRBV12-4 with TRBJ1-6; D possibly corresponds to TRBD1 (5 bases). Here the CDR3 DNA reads TGTGCCAGCAGTTTGGTCAGGGATTCACCCCTCCACTTT. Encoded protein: CASSLVRDSPLHF.